These 17 T cell receptor beta chains were all obtained from the same sample, sequenced in a study of neurological immune-mediated disorders. TCRdb re-analysed the 5' RACE reads in MiXCR, keeping a single row per CDR3 protein. The repertoire consists of roughly 60,000 distinct CDR3 sequences, with approximately 3.6% occurring once and the leading ten covering about 1.9%. The sequenced sample consisted of CD4+ T cells from blood. The receptors originated from a woman aged 40-49 years with multiple sclerosis.

This clonotype was recorded at least ten times. The chain combines TRBV10-3 with TRBJ1-1, with 9 bases identical to TRBD1. J was trimmed by 1 base and V by 7 bases; bases with no gene match: 1. This CDR3 spans 13 amino acids. Germline V lookup: CDR1 ENHRY, CDR2 SYGVKD. In nucleotides, the CDR3 is TGTGCCATCAACAGGGGGCAGAACACTGAAGCTTTCTTT. This gives the protein CAINRGQNTEAFF.

This clonotype occurred many times. The chain joins TRBV5-1 to TRBJ2-2; either TRBD1 or TRBD2 may fit D (5 bases each). The CDR3 is 17 residues long. The germline gives CDR1 SGHRS, CDR2 YFSETQ. With 0 bases removed from V and 1 base from J, the gap between germline ends came to 13 bases. Here the CDR3 reads CASSLAPGTLNTGELFF. The CDR3 region has the DNA TGCGCCAGCAGCTTGGCCCCGGGGACCTTGAACACCGGGGAGCTGTTTTTT.

This clonotype was recorded many times. The chain recombines TRBV5-1 with TRBJ2-5; D remains ambiguous. V was cut by 1 base and J by 2 bases, with 9 bases left in between. From germline, CDR1 is SGHRS and CDR2 YFSETQ. This CDR3 is built from 14 residues. CDR3 residues: CASSLRSVQETQYF. The CDR3 coding sequence is TGCGCCAGCAGCTTGAGGTCGGTTCAAGAGACCCAGTACTTC.

The sample holds many counts of this clonotype. The CDR3 sequence is CATSSGPPSSYEQYF. The CDR3 region has the DNA TGTGCCACCAGTTCAGGGCCCCCGAGCTCCTACGAGCAGTACTTC. The chain recombines TRBV15 with TRBJ2-7; TRBD1 is a possible D gene (5 bases). This CDR3 spans 15 amino acids. Germline loops: CDR1 LNHNV, CDR2 YYDKDF (reference sequence). The V end was cut by 6 bases, the J end by 0 bases, with 15 bases between.

This clonotype was seen many times. CDR3 in DNA: TGTGCCATCAGTGAGTTGTCCAATGAGCAGTTCTTC. Its translation is CAISELSNEQFF. This chain uses TRBV10-3 with TRBJ2-1; unclear D gene. CDR1 is ENHRY, CDR2 SYGVKD, per germline. V was trimmed by 1 base and J by 6 bases, leaving 4 bases between them. The CDR3 has 12 amino acids.

This clonotype was detected many times. The chain joins TRBV10-3 to TRBJ2-2, with 7 positions matching TRBD1. Germline lookup yields CDR1 ENHRY and CDR2 SYGVKD. The V segment lost 6 bases and the J segment 1 base; nucleotides outside the gene matches: 14. This CDR3 is built from 18 residues. The CDR3 region is CAIRTGTVEELNTGELFF. CDR3 coding DNA: TGTGCCATCAGGACCGGGACAGTAGAAGAACTGAACACCGGGGAGCTGTTTTTT.

This clonotype was seen at least ten times. CDR3: CASSRGTGYYSEAFF. The DNA of the CDR3 is TGTGCCAGCAGTCGCGGGACAGGGTATTATTCTGAAGCTTTCTTT. The chain links TRBV6-6 to TRBJ1-1, with 9 bases fitting TRBD1. Germline CDR1 reads MNHNY; CDR2 reads SVGAGI (reference sequence). J lost 6 bases, V lost 5 bases, and 10 bases had no gene match. There are 15 residues in the CDR3.

This clonotype was counted at least ten times. This rearrangement joins TRBV12-3 or TRBV12-4 to TRBJ1-5; the D is unclear. V lost 3 bases to trimming and J lost 4 bases, with 4 bases between them. CDR3 size: 12 residues. CDR3 DNA: TGTGCCAGCAGTTTCACTAATCAGCCCCAGCATTTT. Protein sequence: CASSFTNQPQHF.

This clonotype is labeled medium-sized. This chain connects TRBV5-1 to TRBJ2-4; 8 bases fit TRBD1. V dropped 4 bases and J dropped 0; count of bases not matched to a gene: 6. The CDR3 covers 16 residues. Germline CDR1 and CDR2: SGHRS and YFSETQ. The CDR3 is CASSQGAGIAKNIQYF. The CDR3 DNA follows: TGCGCCAGCAGCCAGGGGGCCGGAATAGCCAAAAACATTCAGTACTTC.

The sample holds a few counts of this clonotype. As DNA, the CDR3 is TGCAGCGTTCGTCTTCCAGGCCTAACTAACTATGGCTACACCTTC. Its translation: CSVRLPGLTNYGYTF. This sequence joins TRBV29-1 and TRBJ1-2; D is unresolved. Germline V gene sequence: CDR1 SQVTM, CDR2 ANQGSEA. This CDR3 is 15 amino acids long. Trimming shortened V by 5 bases and J by 0 bases, and 16 bases separated the two germline ends.

This clonotype was seen repeatedly, ten times or more. V gene TRBV7-2 combines with J gene TRBJ2-7; D uncertain. The germline gives CDR1 SGHTA, CDR2 FQGNSA. V was pared by 8 bases and J by 1 base, with 15 bases between. The CDR3 has 14 residues. The CDR3 sequence: CASAPRTVSYEQYF. The CDR3 nucleotides are TGTGCCAGCGCCCCTCGGACGGTTTCCTACGAGCAGTACTTC. The full variable domain, in which reference TRBV7-2 and TRBJ2-7 provide the parts outside the CDR3, is GAGVSQSPSNKVTEKGKDVELRCDPISGHTALYWYRQSLGQGLEFLIYFQGNSAPDKSGLPSDRFSAERTGGSVSTLTIQRTQQEDSAVYLCASAPRTVSYEQYFGPGTRLTVT.

There are many counts of this clonotype. V usage is TRBV5-1 and J usage is TRBJ2-7; the D gene is possibly TRBD1 (6 bases). V shed 3 bases and J shed 6 bases, with 16 bases lying between them. Germline V CDR1 and CDR2: SGHRS, YFSETQ. The length of the CDR3 is 14 residues. The CDR3 coding sequence is TGCGCCAGCAGCTCTCAGGGGTCCACGGGCGAGCAGTACTTC. The encoded protein is CASSSQGSTGEQYF.

This clonotype was detected many times. The gene calls are TRBV11-2 and TRBJ2-1; 10 bases fit TRBD2. J was trimmed by 9 bases and V by 5 bases; bases with no gene match: 10. Germline assignment: CDR1 SGHAT and CDR2 FQNNGV. The CDR3 totals 15 residues. CDR3 sequence: CASSRGSGGALEQFF. In nucleotides, the CDR3 is TGTGCCAGCAGCCGAGGGAGCGGGGGGGCCCTTGAGCAGTTCTTC.

This clonotype was counted at least ten times. This sequence joins TRBV7-8 and TRBJ2-3; D is possibly TRBD1 (6 bases). The CDR3 is 15 residues long. Trimming took off 2 bases at V and 4 bases at J, with 13 bases between the two ends. The germline V gene encodes CDR1 SGHVS and CDR2 FQNEAQ. The CDR3 coding sequence is TGTGCCAGCAGCTTAAATCAGGGGAAAGCAGATACGCAGTATTTT. This encodes CASSLNQGKADTQYF.

This clonotype occurred many times. The rearrangement links TRBV29-1 to TRBJ1-1; no clear D gene. Trimming left V 7 bases short and J 4 bases short, with 16 bases between. The CDR3 spans 13 residues. In germline, CDR1 is SQVTM, CDR2 ANQGSEA. The CDR3 sequence is CSASGSRITEAFF. CDR3 DNA sequence: TGCAGCGCCTCGGGCTCCCGAATCACTGAAGCTTTCTTT.

This clonotype was seen at least ten times. The gene calls are TRBV5-1 and TRBJ2-3, with D perhaps given as TRBD1 or TRBD2 (5 bases each). CDR1 and CDR2 (germline): SGHRS, YFSETQ. The V end was cut by 2 bases, the J end by 14 bases, with 15 bases between. This CDR3 comprises 12 residues. The CDR3 region is CASSFGEGVLYF. DNA of the CDR3: TGCGCCAGCAGCTTCGGGGAAGGGGTGCTGTATTTT.

In its sample, this clonotype was seen many times. The chain links TRBV25-1 to TRBJ1-1, with a tentative D call TRBD1 (5 bases). Germline V gene data show CDR1 as MGHDK and CDR2 as SYGVNS. V gave up 1 base and J gave up 1 base, with 10 bases separating them. The CDR3 is 15 residues long. DNA for the CDR3: TGTGCCAGCAGTGAATGGGGCGTAGCGAACACTGAAGCTTTCTTT. Translated: CASSEWGVANTEAFF. Using reference TRBV25-1 and TRBJ1-1 for the parts outside the CDR3, the full variable domain is EADIYQTPRYLVIGTGKKITLECSQTMGHDKMYWYQQDPGMELHLIHYSYGVNSTEKGDLSSESTVSRIRTEHFPLTLESARPSHTSQYLCASSEWGVANTEAFFGQGTRLTVV.